These 20 T cell receptor beta chains came from one sample sequenced in a study of graft-versus-host responses after intestinal transplantation. Here immunoSEQ multiplex PCR was the method, and the copy in TCRdb shows in-frame clones only, minus some. The sample yields around 14,000 clones, more than 25% seen once. Responders (about 200,000, CFSE-labeled) were co-plated with about 200,000 irradiated, violet-dye-labeled stimulators. Sample: alloreactive CD8+ T cells from a mixed lymphocyte reaction culture, taken before intestinal transplant. Noted subset: CFSE-low proliferating T cells sorted from approximately 6-day pre-transplant mixed lymphocyte reaction (GvH or HvG direction). All receptors derive from a human patient who received an intestinal transplant.

The V and J genes are TRBV4-3 and TRBJ1-1, with D unclear. V dropped 1 base and J dropped 7 bases, with 13 bases sitting between them. CDR1 is LGHNA and CDR2 is YSLEER in the germline V gene. This CDR3 region has 14 residues. For the CDR3, the DNA is TGCGCCAGCAGCCAAGGTCGGGGTCTGCATGAAGCTTTCTTT. It specifies CASSQGRGLHEAFF.

CDR3 nucleotide sequence: TGCGCCAGCAGTCAATCAGGAGGAGGGGCCTGTGGGAGCAATCAGCCCCAGCATTTT. Translating gives CASSQSGGGACGSNQPQHF. V usage is TRBV23-1 and J usage is TRBJ1-5; D is perhaps TRBD1 (5 bases). TRBV23-1 belongs to the ORF category, with a function that is uncertain. The CDR3 totals 19 residues. V was pared by 0 bases and J by 1 base, with 19 bases between.

V gene TRBV30 combines with J gene TRBJ2-7; D is unclear. The CDR3 runs to 11 residues. V lost 1 base and J lost 3, with 4 bases in between. Germline-derived CDR1 and CDR2 are GTSNPN and SVGIG (reference sequence). CDR3 coding DNA: TGTGCCTGGAGTGGAGGCTACGAGCAGTACTTC. It encodes CAWSGGYEQYF. The full variable domain, with the rest looked up from reference TRBV30 and TRBJ2-7, is SQTIHQWPATLVQPVGSPLSLECTVEGTSNPNLYWYRQAAGRGLQLLFYSVGIGQISSEVPQNLSASRPQDRQFILSSKKLLLSDSGFYLCAWSGGYEQYFGPGTRLTVT.

This clone is medium-sized. This sequence joins TRBV7-2 and TRBJ2-2; D may be TRBD2 (5 bases). This CDR3 spans 13 amino acids. Trimming stripped 11 bases from V and 2 bases from J, with 12 bases between. Germline CDR1 and CDR2: SGHTA and FQGNSA. The CDR3 coding sequence is TGTGCCTTCGGAGGTTCAAACACCGGGGAGCTGTTTTTT. Translating gives CAFGGSNTGELFF. Drawing the rest from reference TRBV7-2 and TRBJ2-2, the complete variable domain is GAGVSQSPSNKVTEKGKDVELRCDPISGHTALYWYRQSLGQGLEFLIYFQGNSAPDKSGLPSDRFSAERTGGSVSTLTIQRTQQEDSAVYLCAFGGSNTGELFFGEGSRLTVL.

There are a few counts of this clone. This rearrangement joins TRBV7-9 to TRBJ2-7; the D gene is possibly TRBD1 (6 bases). Per germline, CDR1 SEHNR and CDR2 FQNEAQ (reference sequence). The V gene lost 5 bases and the J gene lost 3 bases, with 11 bases spanning the gap. The CDR3 runs 13 residues. DNA for the CDR3: TGTGCCAGCAGCCTTACAGGGATCTACGAGCAGTACTTC. Its protein product is CASSLTGIYEQYF.

The V call is TRBV7-9, the J call TRBJ2-1, with D tentatively TRBD1 (5 bases). With 5 bases removed from V and 9 bases from J, the gap between germline ends came to 14 bases. CDR1 is SEHNR and CDR2 is FQNEAQ in the germline V gene (reference sequence). The CDR3 totals 13 residues. The CDR3: CASSPAAGIEQFF. In DNA, the CDR3 is TGTGCCAGCAGCCCCGCGGCAGGGATTGAGCAGTTCTTC.

This chain uses TRBV30 with TRBJ2-7, with D tentatively TRBD2 (5 bases). The V end lost 0 bases, the J end lost 5 bases, and 8 bases lay between the germline ends. CDR1 GTSNPN and CDR2 SVGIG come from the germline V gene (reference sequence). This CDR3 spans 12 amino acids. This CDR3 is CAWSVGSHEQYF. Written as DNA, the CDR3 is TGTGCCTGGAGTGTAGGGAGCCACGAGCAGTACTTC.

V gene TRBV7-6 combines with J gene TRBJ1-1; 7 bases are shared with TRBD1. Germline-derived CDR1 and CDR2 are SGHVS and FNYEAQ. V lost 5 bases, J lost 4 bases, and 4 bases stayed unmatched. CDR3 length: 13 amino acids. CDR3 protein: CASSRDSGTEAFF. The CDR3 bases are TGTGCCAGCAGCCGGGACAGCGGCACTGAAGCTTTCTTT.

The chain couples TRBV7-2 to TRBJ2-2, with TRBD2 matching over 10 bases. The CDR3 length is 17 residues. V gave up 5 bases and J gave up 5 bases; unmatched junction bases: 11. From germline, CDR1 is SGHTA and CDR2 FQGNSA. The CDR3 DNA reads TGTGCCAGCAGCCAGTATTTAGCGGGGGGCTTAACCGGGGAGCTGTTTTTT. Translating it yields CASSQYLAGGLTGELFF.

By its share, this clone is medium-sized (0.01 to 0.1%). V and J are TRBV19 and TRBJ1-1, with 7 bases fitting TRBD1. The CDR3 has 13 amino acids. Germline CDR1 is LNHDA and CDR2 is SQIVND (reference sequence). Trimming took 1 base from V and 6 from J; bases not matched to a gene: 2. In DNA, the CDR3 is TGTGCCAGTAGTATAGTAGGGACAGCTGAAGCTTTCTTT. Protein product: CASSIVGTAEAFF.

This sequence joins TRBV30 and TRBJ1-2, with a tentative D call TRBD1 (5 bases). The CDR3 contains 15 residues. Trimming took 6 bases from V and 4 from J, leaving 21 bases between them. CDR1 GTSNPN and CDR2 SVGIG come from the germline V gene (reference sequence). CDR3 in amino acids: CACPTPWTSFYGYTF. The CDR3 DNA sequence: TGTGCCTGTCCTACCCCCTGGACATCCTTCTATGGCTACACCTTC.

This clone was detected only a few times. J is TRBJ1-3 and V is TRBV2, with D perhaps TRBD1 (5 bases). The CDR3 spans 14 residues. Looked up from germline, CDR1 is SNHLY and CDR2 is FYNNEI. With 4 bases removed from V and 10 bases from J, the gap between germline ends came to 17 bases. This chain's CDR3 is CASSGGNRPGTIYF. Written as DNA, the CDR3 is TGTGCCAGCAGTGGCGGCAATCGTCCAGGGACCATATATTTT.

This chain uses TRBV7-9 with TRBJ1-4, with D perhaps matching TRBD1 (5 bases). This CDR3 has 14 residues. The germline V gene has CDR1 SEHNR and CDR2 FQNEAQ (reference sequence). The V and J ends lost 5 bases and 8 bases respectively, with 15 bases between them. The CDR3 coding sequence is TGTGCCAGCAGCAAGGACACCCGAAGAGAAAAACTGTTTTTT. Translating gives CASSKDTRREKLFF.

This clone ranks as medium-sized. The rearrangement links TRBV19 to TRBJ1-6; D gene ambiguous. The germline CDR1 and CDR2 sequences are LNHDA and SQIVND (reference sequence). V was shortened by 2 bases and J by 10 bases, with 15 bases between the two germline ends. The CDR3 is 15 residues long. The CDR3 loop is CASSISGVGRSPLHF. In DNA, the CDR3 is TGTGCCAGTAGTATATCTGGGGTGGGGAGATCACCCCTCCACTTT.

The chain is built from TRBV4-3 and TRBJ2-5, with D possibly TRBD1 on 6 matching bases. The J call is in doubt because the DNA end fits TRBJ2-7 better. CDR1 and CDR2 (germline): LGHNA, YSLEER. This CDR3 is 13 amino acids long. The CDR3 loop is CASSQGRGGEQYF. The DNA of the CDR3 is TGCGCCAGCAGCCAAGGTAGAGGGGGCGAGCAGTACTTC.

This clone appeared a few times. The chain recombines TRBV30 with TRBJ2-6; no definite D call. V lost 0 bases to trimming and J lost 1 base, with 7 bases between them. The CDR3 consists of 15 residues. CDR1 and CDR2 (germline): GTSNPN, SVGIG (reference sequence). As DNA, the CDR3 is TGTGCCTGGAGTGTTACCCGGTCTGGGGCCAACGTCCTGACTTTC. Translation: CAWSVTRSGANVLTF.

The gene calls are TRBV30 and TRBJ1-6; D perhaps matches TRBD1 (5 bases). The CDR3 is made up of 14 amino acids. Germline loops: CDR1 GTSNPN, CDR2 SVGIG (reference sequence). V gave up 3 bases and J gave up 3 bases, with 9 bases separating them. CDR3 nucleotides: TGTGCCTGGAGCCCAGGGAACTATAATTCACCCCTCCACTTT. This sequence encodes CAWSPGNYNSPLHF.

The gene calls are TRBV4-1 and TRBJ2-7; 7 bases match TRBD1. This CDR3 region has 13 residues. J lost 5 bases, V lost 1 base, and 2 bases had no gene match. The germline CDR1 and CDR2 sequences are MGHRA and YSYEKL. The CDR3 sequence: CASSQGQGHEQYF. DNA of the CDR3: TGCGCCAGCAGCCAAGGACAGGGTCACGAGCAGTACTTC.

This clone came up a few times. The gene calls are TRBV5-1 and TRBJ1-1; D is unresolved. Germline CDR1 SGHRS, CDR2 YFSETQ. Trimming left V 0 bases short and J 8 bases short, with 8 bases between. CDR3 length equals 12 residues. The CDR3 bases are TGCGCCAGCAGCTTGGGTGGTCGGGAAGCTTTCTTT. This translates into CASSLGGREAFF.

This clone ranks as medium-sized. This sequence joins TRBV10-2 and TRBJ2-3; tentatively, D is TRBD2 (6 bases). The CDR3 is 15 residues long. Germline V CDR1 and CDR2: WSHSY, SAAADI. Trimming left V 8 bases short and J 2 bases short, with 17 bases between. CDR3 residues: CASQTAGLYTDTQYF. CDR3 nucleotides: TGCGCCAGCCAGACCGCGGGACTCTACACAGATACGCAGTATTTT.